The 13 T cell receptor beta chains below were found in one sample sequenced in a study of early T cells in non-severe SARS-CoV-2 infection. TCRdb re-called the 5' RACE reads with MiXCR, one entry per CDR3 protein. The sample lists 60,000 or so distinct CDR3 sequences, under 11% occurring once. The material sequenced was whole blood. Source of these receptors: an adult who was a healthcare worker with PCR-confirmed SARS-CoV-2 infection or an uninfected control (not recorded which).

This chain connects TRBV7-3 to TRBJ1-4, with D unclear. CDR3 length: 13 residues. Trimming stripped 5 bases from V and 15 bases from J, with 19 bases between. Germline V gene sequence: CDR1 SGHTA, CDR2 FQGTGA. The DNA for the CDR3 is TGTGCCAGCAGCAACGACAACGGGGAAAACTTGTTTTTT. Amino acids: CASSNDNGENLFF.

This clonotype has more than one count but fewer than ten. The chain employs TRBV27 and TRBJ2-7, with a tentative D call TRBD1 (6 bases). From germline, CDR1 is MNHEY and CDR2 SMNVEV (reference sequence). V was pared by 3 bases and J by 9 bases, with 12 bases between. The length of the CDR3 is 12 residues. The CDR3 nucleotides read TGTGCCAGCAGTTTGGGGGCCGGCAGGCAGTACTTC. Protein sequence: CASSLGAGRQYF.

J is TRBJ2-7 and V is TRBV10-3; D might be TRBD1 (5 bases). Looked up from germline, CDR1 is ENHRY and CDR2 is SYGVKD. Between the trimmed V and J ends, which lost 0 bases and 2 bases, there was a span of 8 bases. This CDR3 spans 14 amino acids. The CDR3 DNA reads TGTGCCATCAGTGAGTCAGGGGCGACCTACGAGCAGTACTTC. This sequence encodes CAISESGATYEQYF.

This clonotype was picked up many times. The CDR3 coding sequence is TGTGCCAGCAGTTACCTAGCGGGGGGGGAGACCCAGTACTTC. Its translation: CASSYLAGGETQYF. The chain has TRBV6-5 and TRBJ2-5, with TRBD2 matching 12 bases. J gave up 5 bases and V 2 bases, and 0 bases lay outside the gene matches. Germline V gene data show CDR1 as MNHEY and CDR2 as SVGAGI. CDR3 length: 14 residues.

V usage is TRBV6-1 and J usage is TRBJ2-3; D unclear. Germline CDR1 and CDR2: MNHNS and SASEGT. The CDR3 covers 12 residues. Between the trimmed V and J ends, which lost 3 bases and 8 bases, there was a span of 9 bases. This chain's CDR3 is CASSEVGSTQYF. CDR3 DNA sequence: TGTGCCAGCAGTGAGGTAGGGTCTACGCAGTATTTT.

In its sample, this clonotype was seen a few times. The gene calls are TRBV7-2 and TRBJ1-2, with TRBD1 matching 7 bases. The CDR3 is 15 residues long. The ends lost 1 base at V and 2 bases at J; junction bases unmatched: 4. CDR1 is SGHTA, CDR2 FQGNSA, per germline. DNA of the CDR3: TGTGCCAGCAGCTTAGGCCGGGACAGAAACTATGGCTACACCTTC. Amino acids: CASSLGRDRNYGYTF.

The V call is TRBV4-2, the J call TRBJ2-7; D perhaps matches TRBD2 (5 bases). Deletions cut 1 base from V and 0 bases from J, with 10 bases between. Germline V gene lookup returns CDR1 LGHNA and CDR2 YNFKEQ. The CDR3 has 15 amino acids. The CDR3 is CASSQGRSGSYEQYF. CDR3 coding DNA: TGTGCCAGCAGCCAAGGCCGGAGCGGCTCCTACGAGCAGTACTTC.

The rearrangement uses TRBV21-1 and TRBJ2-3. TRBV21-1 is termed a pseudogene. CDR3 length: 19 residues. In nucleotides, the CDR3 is TGTGCCAGCAGCACAAAAAGAGGCGAAAGGGTACGGAGCACAGATACGCAGTATTTT. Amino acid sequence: CASSTKRGERVRSTDTQYF.

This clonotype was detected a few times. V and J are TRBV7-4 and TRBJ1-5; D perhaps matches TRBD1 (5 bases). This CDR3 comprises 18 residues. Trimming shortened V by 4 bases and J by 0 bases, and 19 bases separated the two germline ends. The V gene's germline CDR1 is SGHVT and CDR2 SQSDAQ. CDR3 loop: CASSSNKGVKYSNQPQHF. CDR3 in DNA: TGTGCCAGCAGCTCGAATAAAGGGGTTAAATATAGCAATCAGCCCCAGCATTTT.

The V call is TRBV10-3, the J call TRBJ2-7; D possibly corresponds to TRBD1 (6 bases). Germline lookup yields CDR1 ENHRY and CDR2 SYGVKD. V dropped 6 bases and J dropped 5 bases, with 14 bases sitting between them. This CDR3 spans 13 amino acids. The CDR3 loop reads CAISPGQPDEQYF. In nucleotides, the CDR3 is TGTGCCATCAGCCCTGGACAGCCCGACGAGCAGTACTTC.

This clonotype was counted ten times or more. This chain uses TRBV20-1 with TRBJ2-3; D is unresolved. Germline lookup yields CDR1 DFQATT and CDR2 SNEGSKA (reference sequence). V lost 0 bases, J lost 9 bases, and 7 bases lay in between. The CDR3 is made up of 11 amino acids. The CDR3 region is CSARDRITQYF. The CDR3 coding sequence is TGCAGTGCTAGAGATCGGATAACGCAGTATTTT.

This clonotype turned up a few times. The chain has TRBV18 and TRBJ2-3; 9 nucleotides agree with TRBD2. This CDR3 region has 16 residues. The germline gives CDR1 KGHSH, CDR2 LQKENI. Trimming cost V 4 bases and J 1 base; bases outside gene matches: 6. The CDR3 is CASSLYTSGRTDTQYF. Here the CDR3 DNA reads TGTGCCAGCTCACTTTACACTAGCGGGCGCACAGATACGCAGTATTTT.

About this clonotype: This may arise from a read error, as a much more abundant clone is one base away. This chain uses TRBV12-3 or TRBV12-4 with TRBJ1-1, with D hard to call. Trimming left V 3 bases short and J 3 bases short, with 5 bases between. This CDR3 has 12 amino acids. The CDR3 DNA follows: TGTGCCAGCAGTTTCGGTGACACTGAAGCTTTCTTT. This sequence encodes CASSFGDTEAFF.